The rows below give T cell receptor beta chains drawn from one sample of a study of blood T cell repertoires in COVID-19. This table comes from immunoSEQ multiplex PCR, and its TCRdb copy is limited to in-frame clones, with some not included. The sample consists of about 18,000 clones, nearly 90% of them appearing once. Sequenced sample: peripheral blood. The receptors here all came from a human donor in a cohort sampled during active COVID-19. Each CDR3 is given with its conserved first and last residue. A D gene is named only where the DNA matches it firmly. Clone size is stated in some rows and not others, as once, few, many or a class when expanded.

TGTGCCAGCTTGGGTAGCGGCACAGATACGCAGTATTTT,CASLGSGTDTQYF,TRBV12-3/TRBV12-4,TRBJ2-3,-,few
TGTGCCAGCAGCTCGGGACTAGCGGCCAGACGGAGCACAGATACGCAGTATTTT,CASSSGLAARRSTDTQYF,TRBV11-2,TRBJ2-3,TRBD2,-
TGTGCCAGCAGCCAAGCCGGGTCCACCGACGGGCAGTACTTC,CASSQAGSTDGQYF,TRBV3-1/TRBV3-2,TRBJ2-5,-,-
TGTGCCAGTACCCCGCGGGGACAGGGCGGTCCCCAGTACTTC,CASTPRGQGGPQYF,TRBV19,TRBJ2-5,TRBD1,-
TGTGCCAGCAGCGTACAGGACTCCCCCAGGACCTACGAGCAGTACTTC,CASSVQDSPRTYEQYF,TRBV9,TRBJ2-7,-,few
TGTGCCAGCAGCACCCGGACAGGGGGGGACACCGGGGAGCTGTTTTTT,CASSTRTGGDTGELFF,TRBV9,TRBJ2-2,TRBD1,-
TGTGCCCAGAGGGGACAGAGCTCCTATAATTCACCCCTCCACTTT,CAQRGQSSYNSPLHF,TRBV30,TRBJ1-6,TRBD1,-
TGTGCCAGCAGTGACCCCCTGACTCGCTTCGTTTACGAGCAGTACTTC,CASSDPLTRFVYEQYF,TRBV6-1,TRBJ2-7,-,few
TGTGCCAGCAGTTCCCCGGGACAGGGGTCCTACGAGCAGTACTTC,CASSSPGQGSYEQYF,TRBV6-2/TRBV6-3,TRBJ2-7,TRBD1,-
TGTGCCAGCAGCTTGTCCGGGACCTACGAGCAGTACTTC,CASSLSGTYEQYF,TRBV7-2,TRBJ2-7,-,-
TGTGCCAGCAGCTCTACGACAGGGACGGGTGAGCAGTTCTTC,CASSSTTGTGEQFF,TRBV7-9,TRBJ2-1,TRBD1,-
TGTGCCAGCAGCGTGCAGACTAGCGGGGGGCTTGAGCAGTTCTTC,CASSVQTSGGLEQFF,TRBV9,TRBJ2-1,TRBD2,-
TGCGCCAGCAGCCAATCGGACAGTCCCAATCAGCCCCAGCATTTT,CASSQSDSPNQPQHF,TRBV4-1,TRBJ1-5,-,-
TGTGCCAGCAATCTTAATGGTGGGGGGGCTGAGCAGTTCTTC,CASNLNGGGAEQFF,TRBV7-2,TRBJ2-1,-,-
TGCGCCAGCAGCCAAGAGGGACAGGGGGTGGACGAGCAGTACTTC,CASSQEGQGVDEQYF,TRBV4-1,TRBJ2-7,TRBD1,-
TGCGCCAGCAGCTTGATGTCCAGGGGGGTCTACAATGAGCAGTTCTTC,CASSLMSRGVYNEQFF,TRBV5-1,TRBJ2-1,-,few
TGCGCCAGCAGCCAAGATCGGGCAGGGGGACTAGCGGGGGAAGAGACCCAGTACTTC,CASSQDRAGGLAGEETQYF,TRBV4-1,TRBJ2-5,TRBD2,-
TGCGCCAGCAGCCCAGGGACAGGGCAAGGATATGGCTACACCTTC,CASSPGTGQGYGYTF,TRBV5-1,TRBJ1-2,TRBD1,few
TGTGCCAGCAGCTTAAGGCCCATCGGACAGGGCAATCAGCCCCAGCATTTT,CASSLRPIGQGNQPQHF,TRBV7-8,TRBJ1-5,TRBD1,-
TGCGCCAGCAGCTCCCTAGCGGGGGTTACAGATACGCAGTATTTT,CASSSLAGVTDTQYF,TRBV5-1,TRBJ2-3,TRBD2,-
TGTGCCAGCTCAGCCGGTAGCAATCAGCCCCAGCATTTT,CASSAGSNQPQHF,TRBV18,TRBJ1-5,-,-
TGTGCCAGCAGCCCCATGGGGGGAGTAGCTACGCAGTATTTT,CASSPMGGVATQYF,TRBV7-2,TRBJ2-3,-,-
TGTGCCAGCAGTTACGGGGGGCCTGCCTCCTACAATGAGCAGTTCTTC,CASSYGGPASYNEQFF,TRBV27,TRBJ2-1,-,-
TGCGCCAGCAGCCAAGATGGGACAGAAGCTGGGGCCAACGTCCTGACTTTC,CASSQDGTEAGANVLTF,TRBV4-1,TRBJ2-6,TRBD1,-